These 20 T cell receptor beta chains came from one sample sequenced in a study of blood T cell repertoires in COVID-19. TCRdb keeps only in-frame clones here, not all; method: immunoSEQ multiplex PCR. The sample includes over 30,000 clones, around 88% seen only once; the top ten take 6.3%. Sequencing was carried out using peripheral blood. These receptors were taken from a human donor in a cohort sampled during active COVID-19.

This clone was found once. The chain combines TRBV7-9 with TRBJ1-5; tentative D call: TRBD1 (5 bases). V shed 5 bases and J shed 1 base, with 6 bases lying between them. In germline, CDR1 is SEHNR, CDR2 FQNEAQ (reference sequence). This CDR3 has 13 residues. The CDR3 reads CASSGHSNQPQHF. DNA for the CDR3: TGTGCCAGCAGCGGACACAGCAATCAGCCCCAGCATTTT.

V and J are TRBV6-4 and TRBJ2-7; 10 nucleotides line up with TRBD2. CDR3 length: 15 amino acids. The J segment lost 0 bases and the V segment lost 6 bases, leaving 5 bases of the junction unmatched. The germline V gene has CDR1 MRHNA and CDR2 SNTAGT. The CDR3 region has the DNA TGTGCCAGCAGCCCCGGACTAGCGGCCTCCTACGAGCAGTACTTC. Amino acid sequence: CASSPGLAASYEQYF.

V is TRBV11-2 and J is TRBJ1-1; D perhaps matches TRBD1 (6 bases). The CDR3 runs 15 residues. CDR1 is SGHAT, CDR2 FQNNGV, per germline. Trimming took 5 bases from V and 6 from J, leaving 19 bases between them. This chain's CDR3 is CASSPTRGTLSEAFF. CDR3 bases: TGTGCCAGCAGCCCCACGAGGGGGACATTGTCTGAAGCTTTCTTT.

The chain carries TRBV5-4 and TRBJ2-1, with a possible D match to TRBD1 (6 bases). The length of the CDR3 is 16 residues. Germline V gene sequence: CDR1 SGHNT, CDR2 YYREEE (reference sequence). The ends were cut back, 4 bases at V and 5 bases at J, with 19 bases in the middle. DNA for the CDR3: TGTGCCAGCAGCCTACCCGGGACACGGAGGAACAATGAGCAGTTCTTC. It translates to CASSLPGTRRNNEQFF. Full variable domain (outside the CDR3, taken from reference TRBV5-4 and TRBJ2-1): ETGVTQSPTHLIKTRGQQVTLRCSSQSGHNTVSWYQQALGQGPQFIFQYYREEENGRGNFPPRFSGLQFPNYSSELNVNALELDDSALYLCASSLPGTRRNNEQFFGPGTRLTVL.

The chain employs TRBV7-9 and TRBJ2-4; D is perhaps TRBD2 (5 bases). This CDR3 has 16 residues. The germline gives CDR1 SEHNR, CDR2 FQNEAQ (reference sequence). The V end was cut by 3 bases, the J end by 0 bases, with 12 bases between. As DNA, the CDR3 is TGTGCCAGCAGCTTGGGAGACTTATTAGCCAAAAACATTCAGTACTTC. Protein: CASSLGDLLAKNIQYF.

This clone appeared a few times. V gene TRBV19 combines with J gene TRBJ1-5, with 10 bases that match TRBD1. The CDR3 is made up of 15 amino acids. With V trimmed by 5 bases and J by 5 bases, 6 bases remained unmatched. The germline V gene has CDR1 LNHDA and CDR2 SQIVND (reference sequence). CDR3 residues: CASSRTGTGDQPQHF. The CDR3 coding sequence is TGTGCCAGTAGTCGTACCGGGACAGGGGATCAGCCCCAGCATTTT.

The chain uses TRBV5-1 and TRBJ2-4, with 16 bases identical to TRBD2. The germline gives CDR1 SGHRS, CDR2 YFSETQ. CDR3 size: 16 residues. V gave up 7 bases and J gave up 4 bases; unmatched junction bases: 5. This chain's CDR3 is CASAGLAGGIKNIQYF. The CDR3 bases are TGCGCCAGCGCGGGACTAGCGGGAGGGATTAAAAACATTCAGTACTTC.

V usage is TRBV2 and J usage is TRBJ1-4, with a possible D match to TRBD1 (6 bases). The CDR3 contains 15 residues. V gave up 6 bases and J gave up 3 bases, with 14 bases separating them. The germline CDR1 and CDR2 sequences are SNHLY and FYNNEI. DNA of the CDR3: TGTGCCAGCAGGAATGGGGGCCTATCTAATGAAAAACTGTTTTTT. Translating gives CASRNGGLSNEKLFF. The whole variable domain, filled in from reference TRBV2 and TRBJ1-4, reads EPEVTQTPSHQVTQMGQEVILRCVPISNHLYFYWYRQILGQKVEFLVSFYNNEISEKSEIFDDQFSVERPDGSNFTLKIRSTKLEDSAMYFCASRNGGLSNEKLFFGSGTQLSVL.

V is TRBV19 and J is TRBJ1-5; a weak D match, TRBD1 (5 bases). The CDR3 is 15 residues long. The V end was cut by 4 bases, the J end by 6 bases, with 16 bases between. Germline V gives CDR1 LNHDA, CDR2 SQIVND (reference sequence). DNA for the CDR3: TGTGCCAGTAGTAAACAGGTAGCCGGGAGTCAGCCCCAGCATTTT. It codes for CASSKQVAGSQPQHF.

The chain links TRBV7-2 to TRBJ2-1; 12 bases map to TRBD2. The junction had 16 bases not matched to a gene; V was cut back by 6 bases and J by 7 bases. Germline loops: CDR1 SGHTA, CDR2 FQGNSA. The CDR3 has 18 amino acids. The CDR3 loop reads CASSISRQLTSGRNEQFF. In DNA, the CDR3 is TGTGCCAGCAGTATTTCGCGACAGTTAACTAGCGGGAGGAATGAGCAGTTCTTC.

This clone was seen just once. V and J are TRBV28 and TRBJ1-2; no firm D call. V was pared by 8 bases and J by 5 bases, with 18 bases between. Germline lookup yields CDR1 MDHEN and CDR2 SYDVKM. The CDR3 extends over 14 amino acids. The CDR3 sequence: CASFQRGSSYGYTF. The CDR3 bases are TGTGCCAGCTTTCAGAGAGGGAGTTCTTATGGCTACACCTTC.

The chain links TRBV18 to TRBJ1-5, with D perhaps TRBD1 (6 bases). The germline CDR1 and CDR2 sequences are KGHSH and LQKENI. The CDR3 spans 15 residues. Trimming removed 6 bases from V and 4 bases from J, with 16 bases in between. CDR3 sequence reads: CASSQTAGDNQPQHF. CDR3 DNA sequence: TGTGCCAGCTCGCAAACAGCAGGGGATAATCAGCCCCAGCATTTT.

This clone was seen just once. This chain connects TRBV9 to TRBJ2-7; possible D gene TRBD2, 5 bases. Germline assignment: CDR1 SGDLS and CDR2 YYNGEE. This CDR3 is built from 12 residues. The V end lost 2 bases, the J end lost 4 bases, and 7 bases lay between the germline ends. CDR3 DNA sequence: TGTGCCAGCAGCGTTGGCGGGTACGAGCAGTACTTC. Its protein is CASSVGGYEQYF.

The chain joins TRBV5-1 to TRBJ1-4; TRBD1 agrees at 10 bases. The CDR3 is made up of 13 amino acids. The J segment lost 8 bases and the V segment lost 8 bases, leaving 6 bases of the junction unmatched. CDR1 is SGHRS and CDR2 is YFSETQ in the germline V gene. CDR3 DNA sequence: TGCGCCAGTACGACAGGGGGCGGAGAAAAACTGTTTTTT. Its protein product is CASTTGGGEKLFF.

This clone was counted between two and nine times. V and J are TRBV27 and TRBJ1-5; unclear D gene. This CDR3 has 14 amino acids. Germline CDR1 is MNHEY and CDR2 is SMNVEV (reference sequence). V was clipped by 4 bases and J by 1 base, with 8 bases between them. The CDR3 sequence: CASSSAGSNQPQHF. As DNA, the CDR3 is TGTGCCAGCAGTTCAGCGGGAAGCAATCAGCCCCAGCATTTT.

This clone has a single count. The V gene is TRBV19, the J gene TRBJ1-5, with 9 bases matching TRBD1. CDR1 is LNHDA and CDR2 is SQIVND in the germline V gene (reference sequence). V lost 11 bases to trimming and J lost 6 bases; unmatched junction nucleotides: 8. The CDR3 consists of 13 residues. CDR3 nucleotides: TGTGCCTCTAAGGACAGGGGTCGTCAGCCCCAGCATTTT. This gives the protein CASKDRGRQPQHF.

The V and J genes are TRBV24-1 and TRBJ1-3, with a possible D match to TRBD1 (6 bases). Germline V lookup: CDR1 KGHDR, CDR2 SFDVKD. Trimming pared 3 bases from V and 4 bases from J, leaving 12 bases between. The length of the CDR3 is 15 residues. The CDR3 nucleotides read TGTGCCACCAGTGATCCAGGGGAGTCGGGAAACACCATATATTTT. Its protein is CATSDPGESGNTIYF.

The V call is TRBV10-2, the J call TRBJ2-1, with a tentative D call TRBD2 (6 bases). V dropped 8 bases and J dropped 4 bases, with 15 bases sitting between them. CDR3 length: 14 residues. Germline CDR1 and CDR2: WSHSY and SAAADI. The CDR3 loop reads CASQGYGLYNEQFF. The CDR3 DNA sequence: TGCGCCAGCCAGGGTTACGGACTATACAATGAGCAGTTCTTC.

The chain uses TRBV19 and TRBJ2-2, with TRBD1 matching 9 bases. This CDR3 region has 17 residues. From germline, CDR1 is LNHDA and CDR2 SQIVND (reference sequence). With 7 bases clipped from V and 2 bases from J, the junction kept 11 bases outside the gene matches. The CDR3 nucleotides read TGTGCCAGTACCGTGGGAGTGGGACAGGGAAACACCGGGGAGCTGTTTTTT. This sequence encodes CASTVGVGQGNTGELFF.

This clone occurred once. The DNA for the CDR3 is TGTGCCAGCAGCCCCGGAGAGACCCAGTACTTC. This codes for CASSPGETQYF. V is TRBV3-1 (or the pseudogene TRBV3-2) and J is TRBJ2-5; D unclear. The CDR3 spans 11 residues. The V end was cut by 4 bases, the J end by 4 bases, with 4 bases between. CDR1 is LGHDT, CDR2 YNNKEL, per germline (reference sequence).